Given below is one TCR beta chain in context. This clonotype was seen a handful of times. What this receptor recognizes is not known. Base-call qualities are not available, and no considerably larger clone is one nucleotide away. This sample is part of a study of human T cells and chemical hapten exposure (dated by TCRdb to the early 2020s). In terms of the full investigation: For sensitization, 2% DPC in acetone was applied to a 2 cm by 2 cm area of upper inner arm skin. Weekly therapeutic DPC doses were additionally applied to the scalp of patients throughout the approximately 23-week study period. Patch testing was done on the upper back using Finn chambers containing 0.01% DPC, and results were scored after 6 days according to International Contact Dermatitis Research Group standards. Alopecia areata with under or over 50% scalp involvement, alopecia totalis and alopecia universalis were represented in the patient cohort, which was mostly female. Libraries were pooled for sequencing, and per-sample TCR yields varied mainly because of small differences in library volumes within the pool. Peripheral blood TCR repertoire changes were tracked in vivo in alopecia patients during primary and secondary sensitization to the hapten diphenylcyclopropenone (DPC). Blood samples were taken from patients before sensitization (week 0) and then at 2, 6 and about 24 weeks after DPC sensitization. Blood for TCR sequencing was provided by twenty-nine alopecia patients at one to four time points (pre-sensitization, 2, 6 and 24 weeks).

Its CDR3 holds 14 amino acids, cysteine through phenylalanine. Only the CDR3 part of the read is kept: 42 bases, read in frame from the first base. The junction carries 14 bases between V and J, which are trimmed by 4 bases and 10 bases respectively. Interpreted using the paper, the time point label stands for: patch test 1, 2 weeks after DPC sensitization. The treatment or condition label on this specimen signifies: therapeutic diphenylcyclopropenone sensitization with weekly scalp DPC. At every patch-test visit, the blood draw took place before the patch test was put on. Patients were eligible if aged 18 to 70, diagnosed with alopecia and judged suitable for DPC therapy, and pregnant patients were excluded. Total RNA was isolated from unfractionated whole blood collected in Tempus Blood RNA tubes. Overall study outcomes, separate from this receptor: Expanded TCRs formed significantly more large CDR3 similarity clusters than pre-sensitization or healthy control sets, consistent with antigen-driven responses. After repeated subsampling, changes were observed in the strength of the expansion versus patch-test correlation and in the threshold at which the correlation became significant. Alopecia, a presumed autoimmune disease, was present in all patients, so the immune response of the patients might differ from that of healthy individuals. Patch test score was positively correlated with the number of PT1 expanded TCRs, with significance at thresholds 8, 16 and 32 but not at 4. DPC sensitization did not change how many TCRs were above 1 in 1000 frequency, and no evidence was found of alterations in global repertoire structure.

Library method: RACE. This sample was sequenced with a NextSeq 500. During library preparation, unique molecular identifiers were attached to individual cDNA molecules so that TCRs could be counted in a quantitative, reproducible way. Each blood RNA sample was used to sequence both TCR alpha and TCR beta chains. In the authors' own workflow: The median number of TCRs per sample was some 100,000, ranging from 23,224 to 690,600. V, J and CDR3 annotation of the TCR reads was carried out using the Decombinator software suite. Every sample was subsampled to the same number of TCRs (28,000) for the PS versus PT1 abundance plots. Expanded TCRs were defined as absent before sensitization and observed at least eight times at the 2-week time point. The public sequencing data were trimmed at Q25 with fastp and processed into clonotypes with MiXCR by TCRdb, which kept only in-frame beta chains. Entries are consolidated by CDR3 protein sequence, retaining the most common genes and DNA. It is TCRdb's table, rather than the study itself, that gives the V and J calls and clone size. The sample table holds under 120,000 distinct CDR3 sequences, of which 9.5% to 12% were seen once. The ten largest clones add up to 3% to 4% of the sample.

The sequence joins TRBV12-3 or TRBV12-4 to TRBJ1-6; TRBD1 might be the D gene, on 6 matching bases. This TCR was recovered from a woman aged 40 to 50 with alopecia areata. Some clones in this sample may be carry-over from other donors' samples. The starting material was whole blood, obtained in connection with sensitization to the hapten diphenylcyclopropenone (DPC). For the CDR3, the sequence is CASSSRGLGSPLHF. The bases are TGTGCCAGCAGTTCCAGGGGACTTGGGTCACCCCTCCACTTT.